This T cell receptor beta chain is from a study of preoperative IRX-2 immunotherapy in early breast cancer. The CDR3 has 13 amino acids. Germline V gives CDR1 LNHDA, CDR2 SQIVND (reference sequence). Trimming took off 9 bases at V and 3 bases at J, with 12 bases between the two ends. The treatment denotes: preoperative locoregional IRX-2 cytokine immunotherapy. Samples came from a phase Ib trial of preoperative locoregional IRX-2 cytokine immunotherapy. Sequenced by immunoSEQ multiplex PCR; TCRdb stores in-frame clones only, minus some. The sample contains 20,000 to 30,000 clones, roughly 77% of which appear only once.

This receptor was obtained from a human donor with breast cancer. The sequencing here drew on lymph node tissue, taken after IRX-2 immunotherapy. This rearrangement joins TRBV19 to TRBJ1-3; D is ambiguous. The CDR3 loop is CASLRGVGNTIYF. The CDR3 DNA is TGTGCCAGCCTCCGCGGGGTTGGAAACACCATATATTTT. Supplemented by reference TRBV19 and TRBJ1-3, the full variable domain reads DGGITQSPKYLFRKEGQNVTLSCEQNLNHDAMYWYRQDPGQGLRLIYYSQIVNDFQKGDIAEGYSVSREKKESFPLTVTSAQKNPTAFYLCASLRGVGNTIYFGEGSWLTVV.